This T cell receptor (beta chain) was obtained from a study of Ad26.COV2.S vaccination and SARS-CoV-2 variants. Across the study: The vaccine Ad26.COV2.S was put into the muscle once, or twice with 56 days between.

Study-wide results and limits: CD8+ and CD4+ T cells specific for spike reportedly responded with substantial breadth after vaccination.

Data came from immunoSEQ multiplex PCR; TCRdb stores just in-frame clones and leaves some out. The sample contains around 400,000 clones, 75% to 95% of which appear only once. The CDR3 has 11 residues. Germline CDR1 and CDR2: PRHDT and FYEKMQ (reference sequence). V lost 1 base and J 6 bases, leaving 4 bases between the germline ends. Treatment in this sample: some 20 received Ad26.COV2.S at low or high dose, single or two shots; several received placebo; per-sample allocation not given. Day 63 after the first vaccine or placebo injection was the time point for sampling. Vaccination employed an Ad26 vector expressing the Wuhan-strain SARS-CoV-2 spike. Turning to this clone: Its antigen remains unidentified.

This sample comprised peripheral blood, obtained in a trial of Ad26.COV2.S vaccine versus placebo. This receptor was taken from a person aged 18 to 65 who received the Ad26.COV2.S COVID-19 vaccine or a placebo. The chain joins TRBV13 to TRBJ2-7, with no clear D. CDR3 amino acids: CASSLVGEQYF. CDR3 bases: TGTGCCAGCAGCTTAGTGGGCGAGCAGTACTTC. The full variable domain, in which reference TRBV13 and TRBJ2-7 provide the parts outside the CDR3, is AAGVIQSPRHLIKEKRETATLKCYPIPRHDTVYWYQQGPGQDPQFLISFYEKMQSDKGSIPDRFSAQQFSDYHSELNMSSLELGDSALYFCASSLVGEQYFGPGTRLTVT.